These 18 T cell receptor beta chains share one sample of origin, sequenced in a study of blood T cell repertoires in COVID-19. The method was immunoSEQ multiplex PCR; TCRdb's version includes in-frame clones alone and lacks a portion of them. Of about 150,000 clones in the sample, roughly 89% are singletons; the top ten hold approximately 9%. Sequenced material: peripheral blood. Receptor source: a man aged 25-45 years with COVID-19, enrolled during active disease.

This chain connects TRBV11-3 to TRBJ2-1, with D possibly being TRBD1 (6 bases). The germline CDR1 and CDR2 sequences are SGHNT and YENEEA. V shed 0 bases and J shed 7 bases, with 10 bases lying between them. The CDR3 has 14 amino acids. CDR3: CASSLDPGVNEQFF. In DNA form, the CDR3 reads TGTGCCAGCAGCTTAGATCCAGGGGTTAATGAGCAGTTCTTC.

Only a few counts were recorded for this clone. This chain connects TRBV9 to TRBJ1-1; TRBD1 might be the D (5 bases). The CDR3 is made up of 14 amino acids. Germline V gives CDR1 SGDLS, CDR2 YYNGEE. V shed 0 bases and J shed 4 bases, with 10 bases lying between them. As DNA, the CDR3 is TGTGCCAGCAGCGTAGACGGGGGAACCACTGAAGCTTTCTTT. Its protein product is CASSVDGGTTEAFF.

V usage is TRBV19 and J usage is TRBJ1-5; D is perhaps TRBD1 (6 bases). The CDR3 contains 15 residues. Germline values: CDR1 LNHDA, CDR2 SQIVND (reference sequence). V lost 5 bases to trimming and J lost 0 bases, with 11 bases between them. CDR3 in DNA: TGTGCCAGTAGTGCCACAGGGTTTAGCAATCAGCCCCAGCATTTT. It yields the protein CASSATGFSNQPQHF.

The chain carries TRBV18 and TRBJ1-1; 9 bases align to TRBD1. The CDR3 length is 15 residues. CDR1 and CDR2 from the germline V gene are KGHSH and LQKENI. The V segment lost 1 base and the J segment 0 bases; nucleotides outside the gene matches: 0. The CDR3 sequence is CASSPRQGVNTEAFF. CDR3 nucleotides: TGTGCCAGCTCACCACGACAGGGGGTGAACACTGAAGCTTTCTTT.

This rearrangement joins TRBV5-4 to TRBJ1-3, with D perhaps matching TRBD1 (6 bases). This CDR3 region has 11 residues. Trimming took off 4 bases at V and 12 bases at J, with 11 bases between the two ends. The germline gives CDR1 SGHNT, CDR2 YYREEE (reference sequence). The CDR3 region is CASSPRTDIYF. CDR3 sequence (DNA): TGTGCCAGCAGCCCCAGGACAGACATATATTTT.

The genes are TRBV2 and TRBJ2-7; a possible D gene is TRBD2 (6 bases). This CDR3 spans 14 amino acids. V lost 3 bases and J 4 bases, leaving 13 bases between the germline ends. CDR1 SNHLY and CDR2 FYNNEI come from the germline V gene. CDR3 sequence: CASSEPGAEYEQYF. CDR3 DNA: TGTGCCAGCAGTGAGCCGGGAGCGGAGTACGAGCAGTACTTC.

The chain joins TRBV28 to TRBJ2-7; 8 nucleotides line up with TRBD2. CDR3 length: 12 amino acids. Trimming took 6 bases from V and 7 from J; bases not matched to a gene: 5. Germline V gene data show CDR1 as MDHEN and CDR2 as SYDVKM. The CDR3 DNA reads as TGTGCCAGCAGCCCGGGGGGGAGGGAGCAGTACTTC. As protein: CASSPGGREQYF.

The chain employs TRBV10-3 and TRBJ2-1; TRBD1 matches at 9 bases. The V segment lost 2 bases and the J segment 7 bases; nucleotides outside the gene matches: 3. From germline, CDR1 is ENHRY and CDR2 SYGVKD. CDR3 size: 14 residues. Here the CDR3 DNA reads TGTGCCATCAGTGAGCAGGGGACAGGGAATGAGCAGTTCTTC. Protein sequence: CAISEQGTGNEQFF.

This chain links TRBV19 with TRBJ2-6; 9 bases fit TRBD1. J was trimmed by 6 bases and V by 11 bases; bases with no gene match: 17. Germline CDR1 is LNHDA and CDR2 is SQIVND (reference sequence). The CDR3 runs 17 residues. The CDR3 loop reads CAAQDRGGGYVANVLTF. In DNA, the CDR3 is TGTGCCGCCCAGGACAGGGGCGGTGGTTATGTGGCCAACGTCCTGACTTTC.

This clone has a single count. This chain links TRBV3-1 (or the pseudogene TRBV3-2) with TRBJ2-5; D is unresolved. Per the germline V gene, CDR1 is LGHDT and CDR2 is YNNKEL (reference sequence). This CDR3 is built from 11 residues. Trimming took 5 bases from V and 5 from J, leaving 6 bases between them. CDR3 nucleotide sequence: TGTGCCAGCAGCTCCCGGGAGACCCAGTACTTC. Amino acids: CASSSRETQYF.

The CDR3 is CASRDYDNYGYTF. In DNA, the CDR3 is TGTGCCAGCAGGGACTACGACAACTATGGCTACACCTTC. This rearrangement joins TRBV6-5 to TRBJ1-2, with unresolved D. Per germline, CDR1 MNHEY and CDR2 SVGAGI. CDR3 length: 13 amino acids. V was shortened by 6 bases and J by 2 bases, with 10 bases between the two germline ends.

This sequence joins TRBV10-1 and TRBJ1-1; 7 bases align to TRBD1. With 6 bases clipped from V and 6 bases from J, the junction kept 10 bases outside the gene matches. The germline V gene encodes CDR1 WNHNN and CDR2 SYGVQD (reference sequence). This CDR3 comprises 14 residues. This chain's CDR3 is CASSKRQGKSEAFF. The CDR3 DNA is TGCGCCAGCAGCAAAAGACAGGGAAAGTCTGAAGCTTTCTTT.

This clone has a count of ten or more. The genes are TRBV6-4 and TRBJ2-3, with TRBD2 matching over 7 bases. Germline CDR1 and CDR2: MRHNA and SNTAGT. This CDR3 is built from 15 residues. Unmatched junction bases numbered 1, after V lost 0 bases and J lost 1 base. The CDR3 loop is CASSDSGGGTDTQYF. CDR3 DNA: TGTGCCAGCAGTGACTCGGGAGGGGGCACAGATACGCAGTATTTT.

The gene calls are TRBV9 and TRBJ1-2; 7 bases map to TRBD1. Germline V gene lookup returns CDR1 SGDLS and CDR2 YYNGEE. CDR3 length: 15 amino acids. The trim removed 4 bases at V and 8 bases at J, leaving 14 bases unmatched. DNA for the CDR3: TGTGCCAGCAGCCATCGGGACAGAGCGCCAAAGGGCTACACCTTC. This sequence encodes CASSHRDRAPKGYTF.

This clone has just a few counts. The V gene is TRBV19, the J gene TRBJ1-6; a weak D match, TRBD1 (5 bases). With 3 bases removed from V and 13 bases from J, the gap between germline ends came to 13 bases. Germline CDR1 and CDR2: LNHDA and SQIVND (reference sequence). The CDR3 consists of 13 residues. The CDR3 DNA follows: TGTGCCAGTAGTATCACAGACGGGGGTCCCCTCCACTTT. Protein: CASSITDGGPLHF.

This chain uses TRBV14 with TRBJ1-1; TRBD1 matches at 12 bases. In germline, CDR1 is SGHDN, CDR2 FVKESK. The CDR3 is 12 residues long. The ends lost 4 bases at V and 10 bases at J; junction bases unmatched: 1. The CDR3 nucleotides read TGTGCCAGCAGCCGGGACAGGGGGCGAGCTTTCTTT. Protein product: CASSRDRGRAFF.

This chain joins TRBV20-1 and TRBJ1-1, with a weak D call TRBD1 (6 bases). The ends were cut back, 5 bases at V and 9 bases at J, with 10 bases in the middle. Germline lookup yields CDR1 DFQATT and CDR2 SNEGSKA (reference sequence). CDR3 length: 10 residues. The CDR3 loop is CSAQGRKAFF. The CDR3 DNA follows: TGCAGTGCTCAGGGGCGGAAAGCTTTCTTT.

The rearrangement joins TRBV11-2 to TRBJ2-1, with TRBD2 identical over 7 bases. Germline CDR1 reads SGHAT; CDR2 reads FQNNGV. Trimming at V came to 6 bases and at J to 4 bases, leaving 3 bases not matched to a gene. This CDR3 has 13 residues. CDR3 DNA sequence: TGTGCCAGCAGTCATAGCGGGTACAATGAGCAGTTCTTC. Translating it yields CASSHSGYNEQFF.